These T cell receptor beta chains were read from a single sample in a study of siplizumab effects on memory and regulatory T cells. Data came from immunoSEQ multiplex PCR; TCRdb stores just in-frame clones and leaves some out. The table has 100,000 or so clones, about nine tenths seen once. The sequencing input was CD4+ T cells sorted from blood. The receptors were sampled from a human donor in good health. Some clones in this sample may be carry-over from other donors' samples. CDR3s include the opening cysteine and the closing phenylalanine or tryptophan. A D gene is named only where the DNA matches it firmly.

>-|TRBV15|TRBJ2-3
CATSKDRGVAITDTQYF
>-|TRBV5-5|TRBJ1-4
CASSLVAGNNEKLFF
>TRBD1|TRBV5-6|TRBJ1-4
CASSQTGRKLFF
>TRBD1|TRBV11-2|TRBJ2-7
CASFERGRGRDEQYF
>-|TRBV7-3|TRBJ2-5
CASSLAPTGETQYF
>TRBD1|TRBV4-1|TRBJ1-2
CASRPTGGYYGYTF
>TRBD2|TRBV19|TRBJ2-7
CASSIDPLAGAHEQYF
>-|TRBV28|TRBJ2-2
CASSPAGRGGTGELFF
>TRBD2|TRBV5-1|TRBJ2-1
CASSIAGAGYNEQFF
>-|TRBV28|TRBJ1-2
CASSTQQGSVDGYTF
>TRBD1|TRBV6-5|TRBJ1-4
CASRQGEEKLFF
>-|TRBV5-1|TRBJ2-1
CASSLGQGNHNEQFF
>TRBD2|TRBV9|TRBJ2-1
CASSARGGRALNEQFF
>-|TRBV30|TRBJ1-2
CAWTWAYGYTF
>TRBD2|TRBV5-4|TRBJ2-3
CASSLGRGTRGSDTQYF
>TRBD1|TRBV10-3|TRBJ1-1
CATGTGGRLTEAFF
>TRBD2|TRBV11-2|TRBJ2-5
CASSSTSGQETQYF
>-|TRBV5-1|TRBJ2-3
CASSLGSPSTDTQYF
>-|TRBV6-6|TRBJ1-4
CASSYRGTNEKLFF
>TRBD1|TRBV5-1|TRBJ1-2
CASSPESDRGSYGYTF